This T cell receptor beta chain emerged from a study of cytomegalovirus exposure and HLA in healthy donors. The overall study: Findings of an earlier analysis included some 120 million unique TCR beta sequences from 190 million or so T cells.

PCR employed 60 Vbeta and 13 Jbeta primers. Generated by immunoSEQ multiplex PCR, the TCRdb table keeps only in-frame clones and is missing some. This sample has around 97,000 clones, with 81% found just once. Germline lookup yields CDR1 KGHSH and CDR2 LQKENI. This CDR3 region has 16 residues. V lost 1 base to trimming and J lost 7 bases; unmatched junction nucleotides: 11. The V gene is TRBV18, the J gene TRBJ1-2, with 8 bases identical to TRBD1. The receptor was isolated from a man aged 35 to 55 in good health and CMV-seropositive. The sample comprised PBMCs. The CDR3 reads CASSPRQGPEMGGYTF. Written as DNA, the CDR3 is TGTGCCAGCTCACCACGACAGGGGCCAGAGATGGGTGGCTACACCTTC.